This is a list of T cell receptor beta chains from one sample in a study of shared clonotypes between healthy human individuals. The repertoire was sequenced with immunoSEQ multiplex PCR; TCRdb's copy has only in-frame clones and lacks some. This table has 2.3 million or so clones, approximately 95% appearing once. Sequenced input: naive CD4+ T cells from PBMCs. Source of these receptors: a man between 18 and 29 years old in good health. Some clones in this sample may be carry-over from other donors' samples. Both conserved end residues are part of each CDR3. D genes are given only for firm matches. Clone size appears in some rows only: once, few, many, or a class for an expanded clone.

j_gene: TRBJ2-7; len: 14; d_gene: TRBD1; v_gene: TRBV27; abundance: NA; CDR3nt: TGTGCCAGCAGTCTACATGGGACAGCGTACGAGCAGTACTTC; CDR3aa: CASSLHGTAYEQYF
j_gene: TRBJ1-2; len: 16; d_gene: TRBD1; v_gene: TRBV19; abundance: NA; CDR3nt: TGTGCCAGTAGCCGGGTCGGGACAGGGGCGAACTATGGCTACACCTTC; CDR3aa: CASSRVGTGANYGYTF
j_gene: TRBJ2-1; len: 16; d_gene: TRBD2; v_gene: TRBV19; abundance: NA; CDR3nt: TGTGCCAGTAGTTCTTGGACTAGCGGGAGAGGTGATGAGCAGTTCTTC; CDR3aa: CASSSWTSGRGDEQFF
j_gene: TRBJ2-3; len: 16; d_gene: TRBD1; v_gene: TRBV2; abundance: NA; CDR3nt: TGTGCCAGCAGCCCTCAGGGGGCAGGGAGCGCAGATACGCAGTATTTT; CDR3aa: CASSPQGAGSADTQYF
j_gene: TRBJ2-6; len: 14; d_gene: NA; v_gene: TRBV7-3; abundance: NA; CDR3nt: TGTGCCAGCAGCTTAATTCCTGGGGCCAACGTCCTGACTTTC; CDR3aa: CASSLIPGANVLTF
j_gene: TRBJ1-4; len: 15; d_gene: TRBD1; v_gene: TRBV5-1; abundance: NA; CDR3nt: TGCGCCAGCAGCAAGGTGACAGGGGGCCAGGAAAAACTGTTTTTT; CDR3aa: CASSKVTGGQEKLFF
j_gene: TRBJ2-3; len: 15; d_gene: TRBD2; v_gene: TRBV18; abundance: NA; CDR3nt: TGTGCCAGCTCACCACTAGCGGGGGGCACAGATACGCAGTATTTT; CDR3aa: CASSPLAGGTDTQYF
j_gene: TRBJ1-1; len: 13; d_gene: NA; v_gene: TRBV28; abundance: NA; CDR3nt: TGTGCCAGCAGTTTTGCAGAGAACACTGAAGCTTTCTTT; CDR3aa: CASSFAENTEAFF
j_gene: TRBJ2-7; len: 18; d_gene: TRBD2; v_gene: TRBV4-3; abundance: NA; CDR3nt: TGCGCCAGCAGCCAAGAATGGGCTAGCGGGAGGCCCTCCTACGAGCAGTACTTC; CDR3aa: CASSQEWASGRPSYEQYF
j_gene: TRBJ2-1; len: 14; d_gene: NA; v_gene: TRBV4-3; abundance: NA; CDR3nt: TGCGCCAGCAGCTTCACCTCGGGCTACAATGAGCAGTTCTTC; CDR3aa: CASSFTSGYNEQFF
j_gene: TRBJ1-2; len: 15; d_gene: NA; v_gene: TRBV28; abundance: NA; CDR3nt: TGTGCCAGCAGTTTGAGTGGGAGCGAGTACTATGGCTACACCTTC; CDR3aa: CASSLSGSEYYGYTF
j_gene: TRBJ2-3; len: 16; d_gene: NA; v_gene: TRBV28; abundance: NA; CDR3nt: TGTGCCAGCAGTCCAGGGAGCCTGGGGAGCACAGATACGCAGTATTTT; CDR3aa: CASSPGSLGSTDTQYF
j_gene: TRBJ2-1; len: 14; d_gene: NA; v_gene: TRBV7-3; abundance: NA; CDR3nt: TGTGCCAGCAGCCCGGGCGGGGCTTACAATGAGCAGTTCTTC; CDR3aa: CASSPGGAYNEQFF
j_gene: TRBJ2-7; len: 15; d_gene: TRBD2; v_gene: TRBV5-1; abundance: NA; CDR3nt: TGCGCCAGCAGCTTGGGGACTAGCGGGAGTTACGAGCAGTACTTC; CDR3aa: CASSLGTSGSYEQYF
j_gene: TRBJ2-7; len: 14; d_gene: NA; v_gene: TRBV6-1; abundance: NA; CDR3nt: TGTGCCAGCAGTCCGACAGAGTACTCCTACGAGCAGTACTTC; CDR3aa: CASSPTEYSYEQYF
j_gene: TRBJ2-3; len: 17; d_gene: TRBD2; v_gene: TRBV27; abundance: once; CDR3nt: TGTGCCAGCAAACTTCTTGGGACTAGCGGGAGCACAGATACGCAGTATTTT; CDR3aa: CASKLLGTSGSTDTQYF
j_gene: TRBJ2-5; len: 15; d_gene: NA; v_gene: TRBV10-3; abundance: NA; CDR3nt: TGTGCCATCAGTGAGTCAGGGCCGACTCCCAAGACCCAGTACTTC; CDR3aa: CAISESGPTPKTQYF
j_gene: TRBJ2-1; len: 16; d_gene: NA; v_gene: TRBV19; abundance: NA; CDR3nt: TGTGCCAGTAGTATTAGGGGGAGAAGCTCCTACAATGAGCAGTTCTTC; CDR3aa: CASSIRGRSSYNEQFF
j_gene: TRBJ2-5; len: 13; d_gene: NA; v_gene: TRBV15; abundance: NA; CDR3nt: TGTGCCACCAGCAGAGACGGTGCGGATGGCCAGTACTTC; CDR3aa: CATSRDGADGQYF
j_gene: TRBJ2-7; len: 17; d_gene: TRBD2; v_gene: TRBV28; abundance: NA; CDR3nt: TGTGCCAGCAGTTTATTTGGTTGGAGCGGGAGGACTGACGAGCAGTACTTC; CDR3aa: CASSLFGWSGRTDEQYF
j_gene: TRBJ2-7; len: 14; d_gene: NA; v_gene: TRBV5-6; abundance: NA; CDR3nt: TGTGCCAGCAGCTCCCCAGGGGACGGGTACGAGCAGTACTTC; CDR3aa: CASSSPGDGYEQYF
j_gene: TRBJ2-7; len: 15; d_gene: TRBD1; v_gene: TRBV5-5; abundance: NA; CDR3nt: TGTGCCAGCAGCTCAACAGGGGGAAGAACCTACGAGCAGTACTTC; CDR3aa: CASSSTGGRTYEQYF
j_gene: TRBJ2-5; len: 14; d_gene: NA; v_gene: TRBV28; abundance: NA; CDR3nt: TGTGCCAGCAGTTCTGCTCCGGTGGCGGAGACCCAGTACTTC; CDR3aa: CASSSAPVAETQYF
j_gene: TRBJ1-2; len: 15; d_gene: NA; v_gene: TRBV7-9; abundance: NA; CDR3nt: TGTGCCAGCAGCCCGAGGGGCAGGCCGAACTATGGCTACACCTTC; CDR3aa: CASSPRGRPNYGYTF
j_gene: TRBJ2-5; len: 14; d_gene: TRBD2; v_gene: TRBV2; abundance: NA; CDR3nt: TGTGCCAGCAGTGAGACTAGCGGGTTGGGGACCCAGTACTTC; CDR3aa: CASSETSGLGTQYF
j_gene: TRBJ1-1; len: 15; d_gene: TRBD1; v_gene: TRBV18; abundance: NA; CDR3nt: TGTGCCAGCTCACCACCGGGACAGGATGCCACTGAAGCTTTCTTT; CDR3aa: CASSPPGQDATEAFF
j_gene: TRBJ2-3; len: 15; d_gene: NA; v_gene: TRBV9; abundance: NA; CDR3nt: TGTGCCAGCAGCGCAGCCCCACGACTAGCAGATACGCAGTATTTT; CDR3aa: CASSAAPRLADTQYF
j_gene: TRBJ1-1; len: 17; d_gene: NA; v_gene: TRBV28; abundance: NA; CDR3nt: TGTGCCAGCAGTTCCGGGATCGTGGGCTTTTCGAACACTGAAGCTTTCTTT; CDR3aa: CASSSGIVGFSNTEAFF
j_gene: TRBJ2-7; len: 15; d_gene: NA; v_gene: TRBV28; abundance: NA; CDR3nt: TGTGCCAGCAGTTTGCGAACCGGGGTCCGCTACGAGCAGTACTTC; CDR3aa: CASSLRTGVRYEQYF
j_gene: TRBJ2-1; len: 16; d_gene: NA; v_gene: TRBV9; abundance: NA; CDR3nt: TGTGCCAGCAGCGTAGGGCTACTAGAGACGACGAATGAGCAGTTCTTC; CDR3aa: CASSVGLLETTNEQFF
j_gene: TRBJ1-2; len: 11; d_gene: TRBD1; v_gene: TRBV6-6; abundance: once; CDR3nt: TGTGCCAGCAAGACAGGGGGAGGCTACACCTTC; CDR3aa: CASKTGGGYTF
j_gene: TRBJ2-7; len: 15; d_gene: NA; v_gene: TRBV18; abundance: NA; CDR3nt: TGTGCCAGCTCACCAGTCACAGGGCCGAACTACGAGCAGTACTTC; CDR3aa: CASSPVTGPNYEQYF
j_gene: TRBJ2-1; len: 15; d_gene: NA; v_gene: TRBV5-1; abundance: NA; CDR3nt: TGCGCCAGCAGCTTGGGCGGGATCTCCTACAATGAGCAGTTCTTC; CDR3aa: CASSLGGISYNEQFF
j_gene: TRBJ2-3; len: 12; d_gene: NA; v_gene: TRBV29-1; abundance: NA; CDR3nt: TGCAGCGTTGAACTGACTCAAGATACGCAGTATTTT; CDR3aa: CSVELTQDTQYF
j_gene: TRBJ1-4; len: 15; d_gene: NA; v_gene: TRBV7-9; abundance: NA; CDR3nt: TGTGCCAGCAGCTTAATGGGAGGGGATAATGAAAAACTGTTTTTT; CDR3aa: CASSLMGGDNEKLFF
j_gene: TRBJ1-3; len: 16; d_gene: NA; v_gene: TRBV14; abundance: once; CDR3nt: TGTGCCAGCAGCCAAGTGAGGGGCCTAACTGGAAACACCATATATTTT; CDR3aa: CASSQVRGLTGNTIYF
j_gene: TRBJ2-1; len: 15; d_gene: NA; v_gene: TRBV10-3; abundance: NA; CDR3nt: TGTGCCATCAGTGACTCCAGGGGCGCACACAATGAGCAGTTCTTC; CDR3aa: CAISDSRGAHNEQFF
j_gene: TRBJ2-7; len: 14; d_gene: NA; v_gene: TRBV11-2; abundance: NA; CDR3nt: TGTGCCAGCAGCCCACGACGGTTCTCCTACGAGCAGTACTTC; CDR3aa: CASSPRRFSYEQYF
j_gene: TRBJ1-1; len: 15; d_gene: TRBD1; v_gene: TRBV5-1; abundance: NA; CDR3nt: TGCGCCAGCAGCGGGCCTGACAGGGTGAACACTGAAGCTTTCTTT; CDR3aa: CASSGPDRVNTEAFF
j_gene: TRBJ1-5; len: 16; d_gene: TRBD1; v_gene: TRBV28; abundance: NA; CDR3nt: TGTGCCAGCAGGGAGGGACAGGGCTTGGGAATCAGCCCCCAGCATTTT; CDR3aa: CASREGQGLGISPQHF
j_gene: TRBJ1-1; len: 15; d_gene: NA; v_gene: TRBV27; abundance: few; CDR3nt: TGTGCCAGCAGTTCCGCTTGGGGAATGAACACTGAAGCTTTCTTT; CDR3aa: CASSSAWGMNTEAFF
j_gene: TRBJ1-4; len: 18; d_gene: NA; v_gene: TRBV4-1; abundance: NA; CDR3nt: TGCGCCAGCAGCCAAGACCTACCGACAGGCGTTAAGTTTGGAAAACTGTTTTTT; CDR3aa: CASSQDLPTGVKFGKLFF
j_gene: TRBJ2-7; len: 14; d_gene: TRBD1; v_gene: TRBV18; abundance: NA; CDR3nt: TGTGCCAGCTCACCGGGACAGGGGTTCTACGAGCAGTACTTC; CDR3aa: CASSPGQGFYEQYF
j_gene: TRBJ1-2; len: 18; d_gene: NA; v_gene: TRBV7-2; abundance: NA; CDR3nt: TGTGCCAGCAGCTTCCGAAACCCCTCACAGGGTGGTGGTTGGGGCTACACCTTC; CDR3aa: CASSFRNPSQGGGWGYTF
j_gene: TRBJ2-2; len: 18; d_gene: TRBD1; v_gene: TRBV11-3; abundance: NA; CDR3nt: TGTGCCAGCAGCTCCGTACGGGGAACAGGGGGCTACACCGGGGAGCTGTTTTTT; CDR3aa: CASSSVRGTGGYTGELFF
j_gene: TRBJ2-2; len: 15; d_gene: TRBD1; v_gene: TRBV27; abundance: NA; CDR3nt: TGTGCCAGCAGTTCGTGGACAGGGAACACCGGGGAGCTGTTTTTT; CDR3aa: CASSSWTGNTGELFF
j_gene: TRBJ2-1; len: 14; d_gene: NA; v_gene: TRBV29-1; abundance: NA; CDR3nt: TGCAGCGTTGCCGGGGGGCTTCCCTACAATGAGCAGTTCTTC; CDR3aa: CSVAGGLPYNEQFF
j_gene: TRBJ2-1; len: 13; d_gene: NA; v_gene: TRBV28; abundance: NA; CDR3nt: TGTGCCAGCCAAAGAAGCTCCTACAATGAGCAGTTCTTC; CDR3aa: CASQRSSYNEQFF